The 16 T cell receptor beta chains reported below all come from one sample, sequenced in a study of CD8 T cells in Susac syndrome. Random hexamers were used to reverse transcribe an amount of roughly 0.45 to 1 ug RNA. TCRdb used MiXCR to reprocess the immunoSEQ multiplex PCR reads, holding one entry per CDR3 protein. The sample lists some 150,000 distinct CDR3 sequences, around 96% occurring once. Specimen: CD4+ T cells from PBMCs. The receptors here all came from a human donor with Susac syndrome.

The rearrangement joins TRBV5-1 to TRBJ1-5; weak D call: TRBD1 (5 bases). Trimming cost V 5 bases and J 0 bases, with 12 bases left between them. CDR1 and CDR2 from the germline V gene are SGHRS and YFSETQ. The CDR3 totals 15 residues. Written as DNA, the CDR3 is TGCGCCAGCAGTTCCGGGACGGATAGCAATCAGCCCCAGCATTTT. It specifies CASSSGTDSNQPQHF.

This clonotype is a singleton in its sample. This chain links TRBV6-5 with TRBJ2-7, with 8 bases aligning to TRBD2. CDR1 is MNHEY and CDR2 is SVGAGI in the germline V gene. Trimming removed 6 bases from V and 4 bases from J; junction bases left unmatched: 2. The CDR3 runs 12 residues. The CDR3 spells CASSQRGYEQYF. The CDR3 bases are TGTGCCAGCAGCCAGCGGGGGTACGAGCAGTACTTC.

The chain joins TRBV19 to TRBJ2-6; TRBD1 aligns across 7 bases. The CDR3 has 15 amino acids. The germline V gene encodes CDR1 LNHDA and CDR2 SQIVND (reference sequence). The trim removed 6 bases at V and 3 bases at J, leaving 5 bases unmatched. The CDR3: CASREGASGANVLTF. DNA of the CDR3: TGTGCCAGTAGAGAGGGGGCGAGTGGGGCCAACGTCCTGACTTTC. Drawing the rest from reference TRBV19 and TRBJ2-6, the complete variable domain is DGGITQSPKYLFRKEGQNVTLSCEQNLNHDAMYWYRQDPGQGLRLIYYSQIVNDFQKGDIAEGYSVSREKKESFPLTVTSAQKNPTAFYLCASREGASGANVLTFGAGSRLTVL.

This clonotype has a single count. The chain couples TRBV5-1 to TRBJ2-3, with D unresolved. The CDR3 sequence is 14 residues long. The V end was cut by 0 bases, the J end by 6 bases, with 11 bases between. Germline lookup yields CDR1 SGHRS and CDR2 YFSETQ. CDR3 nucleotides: TGCGCCAGCAGCTTGGAGGGCTCCTTCGATACGCAGTATTTT. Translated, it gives CASSLEGSFDTQYF.

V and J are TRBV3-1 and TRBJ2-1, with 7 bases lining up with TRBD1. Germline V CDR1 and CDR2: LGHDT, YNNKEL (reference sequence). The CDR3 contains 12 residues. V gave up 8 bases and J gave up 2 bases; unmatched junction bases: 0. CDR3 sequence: CASGTAYNEQFF. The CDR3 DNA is TGTGCCAGCGGGACAGCCTACAATGAGCAGTTCTTC.

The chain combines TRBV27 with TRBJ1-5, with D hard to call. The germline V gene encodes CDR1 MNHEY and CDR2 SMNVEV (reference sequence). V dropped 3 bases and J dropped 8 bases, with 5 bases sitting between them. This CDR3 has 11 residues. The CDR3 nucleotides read TGTGCCAGCAGTTTTCCCAAGCCCCAGCATTTT. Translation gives CASSFPKPQHF.

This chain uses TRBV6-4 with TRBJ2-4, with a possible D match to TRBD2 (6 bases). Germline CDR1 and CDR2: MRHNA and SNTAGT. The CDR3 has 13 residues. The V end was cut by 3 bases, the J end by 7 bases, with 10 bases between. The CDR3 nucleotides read TGTGCCAGCAGTGAACTAGCTGGGAACATTCAGTACTTC. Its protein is CASSELAGNIQYF.

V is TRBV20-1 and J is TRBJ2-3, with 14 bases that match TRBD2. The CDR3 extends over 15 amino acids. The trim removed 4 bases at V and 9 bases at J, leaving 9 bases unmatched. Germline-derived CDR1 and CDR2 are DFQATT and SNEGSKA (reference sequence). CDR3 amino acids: CSATRTSGGLGTQYF. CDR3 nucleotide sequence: TGCAGTGCTACTAGGACTAGCGGGGGGCTCGGCACGCAGTATTTT.

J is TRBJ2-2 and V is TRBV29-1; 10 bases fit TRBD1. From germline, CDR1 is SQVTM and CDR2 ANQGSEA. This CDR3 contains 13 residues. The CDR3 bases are TGCAGTACCGGGACAGGGGTGACCGGGGAGCTGTTTTTT. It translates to CSTGTGVTGELFF.

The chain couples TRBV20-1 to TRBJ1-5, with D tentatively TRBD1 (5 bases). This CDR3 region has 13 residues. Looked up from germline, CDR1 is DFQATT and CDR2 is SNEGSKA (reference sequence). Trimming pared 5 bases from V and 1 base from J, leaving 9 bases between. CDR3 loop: CSAAGQSNQPQHF. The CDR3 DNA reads TGCAGTGCTGCTGGACAAAGCAATCAGCCCCAGCATTTT.

The CDR3 loop reads CASRGTSGGSYEQYF. The CDR3 nucleotides are TGTGCCAGCAGAGGGACTAGCGGGGGTTCCTACGAGCAGTACTTC. The genes are TRBV7-2 and TRBJ2-7; 14 nucleotides line up with TRBD2. The CDR3 has 15 amino acids. V was pared by 6 bases and J by 1 base, with 2 bases of the junction left unmatched. Germline loops: CDR1 SGHTA, CDR2 FQGNSA.

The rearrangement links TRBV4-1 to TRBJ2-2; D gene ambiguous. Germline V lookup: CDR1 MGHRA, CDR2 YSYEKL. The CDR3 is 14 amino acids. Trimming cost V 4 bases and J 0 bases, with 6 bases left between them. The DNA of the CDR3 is TGCGCCAGCAGCCGTCACGCGAACACCGGGGAGCTGTTTTTT. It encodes CASSRHANTGELFF.

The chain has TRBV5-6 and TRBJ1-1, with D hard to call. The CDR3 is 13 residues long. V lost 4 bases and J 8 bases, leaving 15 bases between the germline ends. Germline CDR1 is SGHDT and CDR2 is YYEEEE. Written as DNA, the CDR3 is TGTGCCAGCAGCCAGACACATCATGCAGAAGCTTTCTTT. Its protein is CASSQTHHAEAFF.

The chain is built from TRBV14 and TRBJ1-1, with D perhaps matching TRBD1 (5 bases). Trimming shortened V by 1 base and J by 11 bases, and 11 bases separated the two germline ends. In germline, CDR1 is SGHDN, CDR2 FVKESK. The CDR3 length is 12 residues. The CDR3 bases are TGTGCCAGCAGCCAAGGGACACTTGAGGCTTTCTTT. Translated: CASSQGTLEAFF.

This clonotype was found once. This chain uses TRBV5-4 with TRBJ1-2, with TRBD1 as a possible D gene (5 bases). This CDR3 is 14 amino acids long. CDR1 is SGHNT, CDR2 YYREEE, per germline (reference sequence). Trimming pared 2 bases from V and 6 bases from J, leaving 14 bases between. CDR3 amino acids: CASSFAGMGNGYTF. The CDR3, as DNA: TGTGCCAGCAGCTTCGCAGGGATGGGAAATGGCTACACCTTC.

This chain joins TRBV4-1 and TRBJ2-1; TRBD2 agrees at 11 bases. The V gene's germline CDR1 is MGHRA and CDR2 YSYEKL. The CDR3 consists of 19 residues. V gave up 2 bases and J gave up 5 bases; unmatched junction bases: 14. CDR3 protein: CASSQKSGTSGFFDNEQFF. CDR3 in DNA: TGCGCCAGCAGCCAAAAGTCAGGGACTAGCGGTTTCTTTGACAATGAGCAGTTCTTC.